This TCR beta chain is from a study of shared clonotypes between healthy human individuals. Germline V lookup: CDR1 LNHDA, CDR2 SQIVND (reference sequence). Trimming took off 6 bases at V and 1 base at J, with 10 bases between the two ends. This CDR3 is 13 amino acids long. The study's findings and limits: In a handful of donors, around 4.5% of naive CD4 clonotypes appeared in common.

For this clone: Antigen: not known. Other DNA sequences in this sample translate to the same CDR3.

Healthy HIV-negative adults with no recent acute infections or vaccinations were recruited as donors. Across several immunoSEQ plates, the genomic DNA of each subset was split evenly. As handled by the study authors: ImmunoSEQ junction-only sequences lacked quality scores, so their filtering differed. Method: immunoSEQ multiplex PCR; TCRdb's copy keeps in-frame clones and lacks some. V, J and clone size are taken as reported in that table, and D and trimming were inferred from the DNA itself. The sample holds millions of clones, 85% to 95% seen once. Sequenced input: naive CD4+ T cells from PBMCs. Specified subset: CD45RA+ positively selected. The rearrangement joins TRBV19 to TRBJ2-7; D may be TRBD1 (5 bases). The source of this sequence is a man aged 18 to 30 in good health. Some clones in this sample may be carry-over from other donors' samples. The CDR3 bases are TGTGCCAGTAGCAATACAGGTTCCTACGAGCAGTACTTC. Translating gives CASSNTGSYEQYF.